A selection of T cell receptor beta chains follows, all from one sample in a study of shared clonotypes between healthy human individuals. Clones were read by immunoSEQ multiplex PCR, and TCRdb kept only the in-frame ones, dropping some. The table includes more than 2 million clones, roughly 95% detected once. The material sequenced was naive CD8+ T cells from PBMCs. The receptors shown here come from a man between 18 and 35 years old in good health. Some clones in this sample may be carry-over from other donors' samples. Each CDR3 is given without its conserved first and last residue.

V: TRBV30
CDR3: AWSVLRGSNQPQH

V: TRBV7-9
CDR3: AAGGNYNEQF

V: TRBV28
CDR3: ASSLGYEQY

V: TRBV7-9
CDR3: ASSLGVGPRTGETQY

V: TRBV7-9
CDR3: ASSWGTSPRQETQY

V: TRBV5-1
CDR3: ASNHRGNQETQY

V: TRBV7-9
CDR3: ASSSRDSYEQY

V: TRBV19
CDR3: ASSEPWGQESTDTQY

V: TRBV18
CDR3: ASSPSQRWGQNTEAF

V: TRBV13
CDR3: ASSLRGSEKGYEQY

V: TRBV28
CDR3: ASSLYRAAYNEQF

V: TRBV4-1
CDR3: ASSPAPWGGTGELF

V: TRBV5-1
CDR3: ASSSLDRGFEKLF

V: TRBV19
CDR3: ASETGGYTGELF

V: TRBV4-3
CDR3: ASSQEIRGSQYGYT

V: TRBV2
CDR3: ASSFQTEYSNQPQH

V: TRBV30
CDR3: AWKTHAFYNSPLH

V: TRBV7-9
CDR3: ASTLAGPYEQY

V: TRBV29-1
CDR3: SVVRGILNEQF

V: TRBV20-1
CDR3: SASWNEQF

V: TRBV28
CDR3: ASSPHVVRNYGYT

V: TRBV30
CDR3: AYQQGVLYDYT

V: TRBV7-9
CDR3: ASSLHDSYEQY

V: TRBV29-1
CDR3: SVEVAAGGPEAF

V: TRBV28
CDR3: ASNMEKSNQPQH

V: TRBV27
CDR3: ASGQGAGELF

V: TRBV11-2
CDR3: ASSLGGRSTDTQY

V: TRBV4-1
CDR3: ASRRSGGVNEQF